These T cell receptor beta chains were read from a single sample in a study of T-cell memory formation after mild COVID-19. TCRdb reanalysed the 5' RACE reads using MiXCR and keeps one entry per CDR3 protein. Among 360,000 or so distinct CDR3 sequences, around 27% were seen once, and the ten largest hold roughly 13%. Sequenced sample: PBMCs or a T cell subset sorted from them (not recorded which). The receptors originated from an adult woman who had mild COVID-19 (a few samples of this study predate the infection). Cell type and time point are not known. The CDR3 runs from the conserved cysteine through the conserved F or W. Fields, in order: J gene, D gene, V gene, clone size, CDR3 length, CDR3 DNA, CDR3 protein. D genes are given only for firm matches. Part of the rows lack a size; the others show once, few, many or a class for expanded clones.

TRBJ2-2 - TRBV7-2 - 15 TGTGCCAGCAGCTTAGTAGGACAGTCTACCGGGGAGCTGTTTTTT CASSLVGQSTGELFF
TRBJ1-1 - TRBV5-1 - 12 TGCGCCAGCAGCCCGGACGGGAATGAAGCTTTCTTT CASSPDGNEAFF
TRBJ2-3 TRBD2 TRBV7-2 - 15 TGTGCCAGCAGACCAGCGGGGGGGCCGACAGATACGCAGTATTTT CASRPAGGPTDTQYF
TRBJ2-7 TRBD2 TRBV20-1 few 13 TGCAGTGCTCGCACTAGCGGGAGATACGAGCAGTACTTC CSARTSGRYEQYF
TRBJ1-2 - TRBV6-6 few 12 TGTGCCAGCAGTCCAGGGGTCTATGGCTACACCTTC CASSPGVYGYTF
TRBJ2-7 TRBD2 TRBV5-1 few 15 TGCGCCAGCAGCCAAGGGCTAGCGGACCTATACGAGCAGTACTTC CASSQGLADLYEQYF
TRBJ2-1 - TRBV12-3/TRBV12-4 once 13 TGTGCCAGCAGTCCGAATCTGCCCGGGGAGCAGTTCTTC CASSPNLPGEQFF
TRBJ2-3 - TRBV15 - 14 TGTGCCACCAGCAGAAAAGGGGGGACAGATACGCAGTATTTT CATSRKGGTDTQYF
TRBJ2-3 TRBD2 TRBV20-1 - 15 TGCAGTGCTCTAGCGGGGGCCATGAGCACAGATACGCAGTATTTT CSALAGAMSTDTQYF
TRBJ2-3 TRBD2 TRBV20-1 few 15 TGCAGTGCGCGGGGGGGCTCGGGTTCCACAGATACGCAGTATTTT CSARGGSGSTDTQYF
TRBJ2-1 TRBD2 TRBV7-2 - 15 TGTGCCAGCAGCTTTTCGGGAGGGACGGGCGGTGAGCAGTTCTTC CASSFSGGTGGEQFF
TRBJ1-1 - TRBV29-1 - 11 TGCAGCGCCGTAGAGAACACTGAAGCTTTCTTT CSAVENTEAFF
TRBJ2-7 - TRBV12-3/TRBV12-4 few 14 TGTGCCAGCAGTTATGACAGGACGTCCTACGAGCAGTACTTC CASSYDRTSYEQYF
TRBJ1-1 TRBD1 TRBV18 - 14 TGTGCCAGCTCTAACCGGGACAGGGCCACTGAAGCTTTCTTT CASSNRDRATEAFF
TRBJ2-3 - TRBV12-3/TRBV12-4 few 13 TGTGCCAGCGGGGGGCCAGATACAGATACGCAGTATTTT CASGGPDTDTQYF
TRBJ2-3 - TRBV7-2 - 16 TGTGCCAGCAGAAAGACGGGTATGGTGGGCACATATACGCAGTATTTT CASRKTGMVGTYTQYF
TRBJ2-3 - TRBV9 - 13 TGTGCCAGCAGCGTAGATGGCACAGATACGCAGTATTTT CASSVDGTDTQYF
TRBJ1-2 - TRBV7-9 - 15 TGTGCCAGCAGCTTAGGTGGGGCGCTTGGAAGCGGCTACACCTTC CASSLGGALGSGYTF
TRBJ2-3 TRBD2 TRBV7-2 - 17 TGTGCCAGCAGCTTCGGGACTAGTAGGGACATCACAGATACGCAGTATTTT CASSFGTSRDITDTQYF
TRBJ2-3 - TRBV6-6 - 15 TGTGCCAGCAGTTACGCGCGCCGATTCACAGATACGCAGTATTTT CASSYARRFTDTQYF
TRBJ2-7 TRBD1 TRBV5-6 many 14 TGTGCCAGCAGCTCGGGACAGGTCCTCTCGCGGCAGTACTTC CASSSGQVLSRQYF
TRBJ2-7 TRBD1 TRBV6-5 few 14 TGTGCCAGCAGTTTTGCAGACAGGGGAGGCGAGCAGTACTTC CASSFADRGGEQYF
TRBJ1-1 - TRBV18 - 14 TGTGCCAGCTCACCGGGGACAACGAACACTGAAGCTTTCTTT CASSPGTTNTEAFF
TRBJ1-1 - TRBV27 - 16 TGTGCCAGCAGTAGAGGGGTTCGGGGAATGAACACTGAAGCTTTCTTT CASSRGVRGMNTEAFF
TRBJ1-6 - TRBV4-1 few 13 TGCGCCAGCAGCCAGCTGTATAATTCACCCCTCCACTTT CASSQLYNSPLHF
TRBJ1-2 - TRBV11-2 once 15 TGTGCCAGCAGCTCAGGAGGGTGGATGGGCTATGGCTACACCTTC CASSSGGWMGYGYTF
TRBJ2-3 - TRBV11-2 few 15 TGTGCCAGCAGCTTAGGCAGGCGGGACACAGATACGCAGTATTTT CASSLGRRDTDTQYF
TRBJ1-2 - TRBV7-9 - 13 TGTGCCAGCAGCTTAGGCAGGGACCATGGCTACACCTTC CASSLGRDHGYTF
TRBJ1-1 - TRBV5-1 few 14 TGCGCCAGCAGCACAAGGGGTCGGAACACTGAAGCTTTCTTT CASSTRGRNTEAFF